These T cell receptor beta chains were read from a single sample in a study of T cells expressing NK-cell markers. TCRdb re-called the 5' RACE reads; every CDR3 protein appears as one record, without DNA. The sample spans approximately 150,000 distinct CDR3 sequences; the ten largest clones claim around 12%. Specimen: blood T cells: a sorted CD56 or NKG2C T cell subset, CD4+ or CD8+ T cells, or bulk PBMC T cells (not recorded which). These receptors were obtained from a man younger than 35 in good health. Each CDR3 is given with its conserved first and last residue. The order of the fields is J gene, V gene, CDR3 protein.

>TRBJ2-1|TRBV20-1
CSARGHSGSLYNEQFF
>TRBJ2-7|TRBV20-1
CSARDGSAYEQYF
>TRBJ2-3|TRBV7-6
CASRRLAGEGGTDTQYF
>TRBJ2-7|TRBV6-6
CASSREGSEQYF
>TRBJ2-1|TRBV12-3/TRBV12-4
CASSPTTSSYNEQFF
>TRBJ2-6|TRBV11-2
CASSPDRAVLTF
>TRBJ1-5|TRBV9
CASSPGTGINQPQHF
>TRBJ2-5|TRBV6-1
CASREGAPGETQYF
>TRBJ1-1|TRBV19
CASSSSSGGNTEAFF
>TRBJ1-1|TRBV20-1
CSARSPTGANTEAFF
>TRBJ2-1|TRBV29-1
CSPGEPGGPGNEQFF
>TRBJ2-5|TRBV12-3/TRBV12-4
CASSLFGSGSLETQYF
>TRBJ2-3|TRBV29-1
CSVDRARGSTDTQYF
>TRBJ2-3|TRBV4-2
CASSQDLPSTDTQYF
>TRBJ2-5|TRBV7-6
CASSPELGVEETQYF
>TRBJ2-1|TRBV6-2/TRBV6-3
CASSSGGGYEQFF
>TRBJ2-2|TRBV7-9
CASRETGTTSNTGELFF
>TRBJ1-2|TRBV30
CAWRHFQIGQAADYGYTF
>TRBJ1-5|TRBV12-3/TRBV12-4
CASSFYGSDQPQHF
>TRBJ2-1|TRBV6-5
CASSYIVGERDNEQFF
>TRBJ2-7|TRBV27
CASSPGTAPYEQYF
>TRBJ2-7|TRBV6-1
CASSPSGYAYEQYF
>TRBJ1-1|TRBV5-1
CASSLDRSHTEAFF
>TRBJ1-5|TRBV30
CAWSDTGLQPQHF
>TRBJ1-1|TRBV5-1
CASSPTGNLRAEAFF